The 9 T cell receptor beta chains given below trace back to one sample, sequenced in a study of cytomegalovirus exposure and HLA in healthy donors. A multiplex PCR was run with 60 Vbeta primers and 13 Jbeta primers. The method was immunoSEQ multiplex PCR; TCRdb's version includes in-frame clones alone and lacks a portion of them. The table has roughly 160,000 clones, 60% to 85% seen once. The material sequenced was PBMCs. The receptors stem from a man aged 30-40 years in good health and CMV-seropositive.

The chain links TRBV7-2 to TRBJ1-1; TRBD1 is a possible D gene (5 bases). Trimming removed 5 bases at V and 6 bases at J, with 13 bases between. Germline values: CDR1 SGHTA, CDR2 FQGNSA. The CDR3 extends over 13 amino acids. Here the CDR3 reads CASSESRVAEAFF. In nucleotides, the CDR3 is TGTGCCAGCAGCGAAAGCAGGGTAGCTGAAGCTTTCTTT.

The chain uses TRBV18 and TRBJ2-5; D is unresolved. The ends were cut back, 0 bases at V and 1 base at J, with 6 bases in the middle. CDR3 length: 14 residues. Germline V gene data show CDR1 as KGHSH and CDR2 as LQKENI. The CDR3 protein is CASSPPAAQETQYF. The CDR3 DNA sequence: TGTGCCAGCTCACCACCCGCGGCCCAAGAGACCCAGTACTTC.

The chain has TRBV11-3 and TRBJ2-3; TRBD2 might be the D (5 bases). Trimming shortened V by 5 bases and J by 5 bases, and 11 bases separated the two germline ends. The CDR3 is 13 amino acids. CDR1 SGHNT and CDR2 YENEEA come from the germline V gene. This chain's CDR3 is CASSPKGGDTQYF. CDR3 nucleotide sequence: TGTGCCAGCAGCCCCAAAGGAGGAGATACGCAGTATTTT.

V and J are TRBV4-1 and TRBJ1-1, with a weak D call TRBD1 (6 bases). This CDR3 spans 14 amino acids. Trimming cost V 1 base and J 7 bases, with 13 bases left between them. Germline-derived CDR1 and CDR2 are MGHRA and YSYEKL. In DNA form, the CDR3 reads TGCGCCAGCAGCCAAGGGAAAGGGGGTTTTGAAGCTTTCTTT. It encodes CASSQGKGGFEAFF.

This clone turned up a few times. The chain joins TRBV19 to TRBJ2-7; 9 bases map to TRBD1. Trimming at V came to 0 bases and at J to 3 bases, leaving 3 bases not matched to a gene. Germline V gene data show CDR1 as LNHDA and CDR2 as SQIVND (reference sequence). The CDR3 spans 15 residues. CDR3 in amino acids: CASSIETGGNYEQYF. The CDR3 DNA is TGTGCCAGTAGTATAGAGACAGGGGGAAACTACGAGCAGTACTTC.

There are a few counts of this clone. The chain links TRBV6-5 to TRBJ1-3, with 7 nucleotides matching TRBD1. Germline CDR1 reads MNHEY; CDR2 reads SVGAGI. Trimming at V came to 0 bases and at J to 4 bases, leaving 6 bases not matched to a gene. CDR3 length: 16 residues. CDR3 region: CASSYSTTGTGNTIYF. CDR3 nucleotides: TGTGCCAGCAGTTACTCCACGACAGGGACAGGAAACACCATATATTTT.

The chain's CDR3 is CASSFRGVGELFF. CDR3 sequence (DNA): TGTGCCAGCAGTTTCAGGGGGGTCGGGGAGCTGTTTTTT. The chain recombines TRBV27 with TRBJ2-2; a possible D gene is TRBD1 (7 bases). Germline V gene lookup returns CDR1 MNHEY and CDR2 SMNVEV (reference sequence). V was trimmed by 3 bases and J by 7 bases, leaving 9 bases between them. The CDR3 covers 13 residues.

A few counts support this clone. Here the CDR3 DNA reads TGTGCCAGCAGTTATGAGGGGGCAGGAAACATTCAGTACTTC. This sequence encodes CASSYEGAGNIQYF. This chain links TRBV6-5 with TRBJ2-4, with 7 bases that match TRBD1. CDR1 is MNHEY, CDR2 SVGAGI, per germline. V was pared by 3 bases and J by 6 bases, with 5 bases of the junction left unmatched. CDR3 size: 14 residues.

The rearrangement uses TRBV9 and TRBJ1-6, with 7 positions matching TRBD1. CDR1 is SGDLS and CDR2 is YYNGEE in the germline V gene. The V gene end was trimmed by 2 bases and the J gene end by 1 base; junction bases not matched to a gene: 0. CDR3 length: 15 residues. For the CDR3, the DNA is TGTGCCAGCAGCGTGGACAGGTCCTATAATTCACCCCTCCACTTT. This encodes CASSVDRSYNSPLHF. Combining the CDR3 with reference TRBV9 and TRBJ1-6 gives the whole variable domain DSGVTQTPKHLITATGQRVTLRCSPRSGDLSVYWYQQSLDQGLQFLIQYYNGEERAKGNILERFSAQQFPDLHSELNLSSLELGDSALYFCASSVDRSYNSPLHFGNGTRLTVT.